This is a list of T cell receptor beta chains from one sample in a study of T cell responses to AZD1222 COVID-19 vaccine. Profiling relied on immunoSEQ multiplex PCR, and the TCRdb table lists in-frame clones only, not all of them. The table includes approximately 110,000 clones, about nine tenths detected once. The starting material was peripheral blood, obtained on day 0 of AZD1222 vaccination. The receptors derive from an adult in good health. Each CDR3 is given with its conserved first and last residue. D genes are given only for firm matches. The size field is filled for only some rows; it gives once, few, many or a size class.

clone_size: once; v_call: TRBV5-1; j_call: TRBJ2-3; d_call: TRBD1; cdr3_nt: TGCGCCAGCAGCTTGGGGGACAGGGGGAGGACAGATACGCAGTATTTT; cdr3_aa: CASSLGDRGRTDTQYF
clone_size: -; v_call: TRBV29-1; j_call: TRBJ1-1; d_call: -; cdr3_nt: TGCAGCGTTGGAGTCCCTCGGGGGGCTTTCTTT; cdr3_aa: CSVGVPRGAFF
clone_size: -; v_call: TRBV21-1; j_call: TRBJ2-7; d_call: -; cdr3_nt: TGTGCCAGCAGCCCTCCCAGGGAACCGTACTCCTACGAGCAGTACTTC; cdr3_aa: CASSPPREPYSYEQYF
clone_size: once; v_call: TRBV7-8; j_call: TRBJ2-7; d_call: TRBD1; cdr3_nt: TGTGCCAGCAGTCCCCGGGACAGGACTTCCTACGAGCAGTACTTC; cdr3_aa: CASSPRDRTSYEQYF
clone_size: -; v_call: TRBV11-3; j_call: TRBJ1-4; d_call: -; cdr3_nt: TGTGCCAGCAGCTTAGACCGCGGAACTAATGAAAAACTGTTTTTT; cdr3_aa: CASSLDRGTNEKLFF
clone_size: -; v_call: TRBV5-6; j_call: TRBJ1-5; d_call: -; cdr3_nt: TGTGCCAGCAGCTTTGTGGGGGCCAGCAATCAGCCCCAGCATTTT; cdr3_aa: CASSFVGASNQPQHF
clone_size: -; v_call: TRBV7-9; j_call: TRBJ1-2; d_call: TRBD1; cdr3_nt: TGTGCCAGCAGCCGTTCCGGGACAGGGATCTATGGCTACACCTTC; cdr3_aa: CASSRSGTGIYGYTF
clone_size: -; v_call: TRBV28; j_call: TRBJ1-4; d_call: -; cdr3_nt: TGTGCCAGCTCGGTGTTGGGTGAAAAACTGTTTTTT; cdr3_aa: CASSVLGEKLFF
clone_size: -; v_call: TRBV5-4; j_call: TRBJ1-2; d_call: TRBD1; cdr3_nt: TGTGCCAGCAGCTCCCCGACAGGGAACTATGGCTACACCTTC; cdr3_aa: CASSSPTGNYGYTF
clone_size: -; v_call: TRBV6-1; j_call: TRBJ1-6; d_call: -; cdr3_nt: TGTGCCAGCAGTGCCTTAGTGGGGGTCCATAATTCACCCCTCCACTTT; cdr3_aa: CASSALVGVHNSPLHF
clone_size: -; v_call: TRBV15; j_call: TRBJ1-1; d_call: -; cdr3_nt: TGTGCCACCAGCAGATCATACAGACGGATCGAAGCTTTCTTT; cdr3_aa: CATSRSYRRIEAFF
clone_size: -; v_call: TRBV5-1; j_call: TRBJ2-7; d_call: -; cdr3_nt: TGCGCCAGCAGCCCGGGGGCGACAACCTACGAGCAGTACTTC; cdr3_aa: CASSPGATTYEQYF
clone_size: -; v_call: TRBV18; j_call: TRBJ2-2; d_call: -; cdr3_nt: TGTGCCAGCTCACCGGGTAGGAACACCGGGGAGCTGTTTTTT; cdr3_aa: CASSPGRNTGELFF
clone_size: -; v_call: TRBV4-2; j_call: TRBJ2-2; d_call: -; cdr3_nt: TGTGCCAGCAGCCAAAACACGAACACCGGGGAGCTGTTTTTT; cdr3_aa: CASSQNTNTGELFF
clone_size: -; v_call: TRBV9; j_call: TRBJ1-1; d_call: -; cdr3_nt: TGTGCCAGCAGCCCCGAGGGCAGAAACACTGAAGCTTTCTTT; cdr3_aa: CASSPEGRNTEAFF
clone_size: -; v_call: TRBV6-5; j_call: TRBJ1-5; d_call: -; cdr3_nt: TGTGCCAGCAGGGACAGATATGCTAGCAATCAGCCCCAGCATTTT; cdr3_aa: CASRDRYASNQPQHF
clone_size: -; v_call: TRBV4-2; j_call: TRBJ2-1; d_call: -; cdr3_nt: TGTGCCAGCAGCCAAGATCAAGGGGGGGCCTACAATGAGCAGTTCTTC; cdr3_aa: CASSQDQGGAYNEQFF
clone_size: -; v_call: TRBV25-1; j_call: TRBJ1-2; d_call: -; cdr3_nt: TGTGCCAGCAGTGAAGTCCGGTCTGGCTACACCTTC; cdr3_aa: CASSEVRSGYTF
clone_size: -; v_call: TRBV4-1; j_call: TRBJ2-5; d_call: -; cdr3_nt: TGCGCCAGCAGCCAATTGGGCCCTAATGGGACCCAGTACTTC; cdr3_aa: CASSQLGPNGTQYF
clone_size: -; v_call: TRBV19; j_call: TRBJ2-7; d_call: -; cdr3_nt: TGTGCCAGTAGTATAGGCGCAGGGGCCCCCTACGAGCAGTACTTC; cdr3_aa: CASSIGAGAPYEQYF
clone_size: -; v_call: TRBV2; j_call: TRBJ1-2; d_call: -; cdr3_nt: TGTGCCAGCCTCGGGCACTATGGCTACACCTTC; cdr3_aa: CASLGHYGYTF
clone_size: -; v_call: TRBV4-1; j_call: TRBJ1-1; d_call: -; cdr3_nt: TGCGCCAGCAGCCAACTAAGGGCAGGGGATGGGACTGAAGCTTTCTTT; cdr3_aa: CASSQLRAGDGTEAFF
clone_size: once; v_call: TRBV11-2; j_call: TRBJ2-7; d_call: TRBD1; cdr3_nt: TGTGCCAGCAGCCCCAGTCTGGGACAGAAATCCTACGAGCAGTACTTC; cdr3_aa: CASSPSLGQKSYEQYF
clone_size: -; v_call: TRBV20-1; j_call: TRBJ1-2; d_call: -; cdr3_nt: TGCAGTGCTAGTGTGGGGCCATATCTCTCATATGGCTACACCTTC; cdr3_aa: CSASVGPYLSYGYTF
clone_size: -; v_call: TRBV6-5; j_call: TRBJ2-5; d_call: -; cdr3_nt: TGTGCCAGCAGTCCCACCGATGAGGGGTTGAAGACCCAGTACTTC; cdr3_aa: CASSPTDEGLKTQYF
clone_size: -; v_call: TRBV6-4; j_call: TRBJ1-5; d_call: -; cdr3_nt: TGTGCCAGCAGTGCCCCTTTCCGATTCAATCAGCCCCAGCATTTT; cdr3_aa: CASSAPFRFNQPQHF
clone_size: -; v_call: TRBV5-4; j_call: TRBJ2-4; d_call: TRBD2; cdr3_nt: TGTGCCAGCAGCCCGGGGGGGGTCGCCAAAAACATTCAGTACTTC; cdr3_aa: CASSPGGVAKNIQYF
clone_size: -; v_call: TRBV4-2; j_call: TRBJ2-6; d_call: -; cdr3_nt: TGTGCCAGCAGCCATGGATTGGGGGTCTCCGGGGCCAACGTCCTGACTTTC; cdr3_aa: CASSHGLGVSGANVLTF
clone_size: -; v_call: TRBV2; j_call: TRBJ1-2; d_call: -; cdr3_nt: TGTGCCAGCAGTCCGGTTTCAGAGACACGCTTC; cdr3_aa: CASSPVSETRF
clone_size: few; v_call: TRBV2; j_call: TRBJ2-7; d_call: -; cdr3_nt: TGTGCCAGCAGTCGCCACCATTCCGAACAGGGAGGCGGTGAGCAGTACTTC; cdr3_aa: CASSRHHSEQGGGEQYF
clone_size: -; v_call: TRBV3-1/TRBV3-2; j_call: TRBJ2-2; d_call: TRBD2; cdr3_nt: TGTGCCAGCAGCCAATTTAGCGGGGGGGCCCGAACCGGGGAGCTGTTTTTT; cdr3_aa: CASSQFSGGARTGELFF
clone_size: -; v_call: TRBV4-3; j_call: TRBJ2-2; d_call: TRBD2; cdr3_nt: TGCGCCAGCAGCCGCCGGACTAGCGGGGGGGTAGGTACCGGGGAGCTGTTTTTT; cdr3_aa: CASSRRTSGGVGTGELFF
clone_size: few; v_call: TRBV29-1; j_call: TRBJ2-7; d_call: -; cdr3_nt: TGCAGCGTCGCTGACAGGTCCTACGAGCAGTACTTC; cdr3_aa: CSVADRSYEQYF
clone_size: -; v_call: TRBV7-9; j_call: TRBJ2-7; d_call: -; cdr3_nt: TGTGCCAGCAGCCAAGGGGGACACCTGGACTACGAGCAGTACTTC; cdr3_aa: CASSQGGHLDYEQYF
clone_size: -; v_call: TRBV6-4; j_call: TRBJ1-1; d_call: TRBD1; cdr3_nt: TGTGCCAGCAAAACAGGGGACGGCAACACTGAAGCTTTCTTT; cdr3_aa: CASKTGDGNTEAFF
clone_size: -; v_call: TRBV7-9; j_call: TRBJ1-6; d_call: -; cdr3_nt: TGTGCCAGCAGCTTAGGTCCGGGGGAGGAATTGAATCCACCCCTCCACTTT; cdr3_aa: CASSLGPGEELNPPLHF
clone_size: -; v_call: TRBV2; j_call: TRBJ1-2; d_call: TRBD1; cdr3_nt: TGTGCCAGCAGTCAGGGACAGGGACGCTATGGCTACACCTTC; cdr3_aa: CASSQGQGRYGYTF
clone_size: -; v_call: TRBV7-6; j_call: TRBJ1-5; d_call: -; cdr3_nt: TGTGCCAGCAGCTTAGGAGGGCATCAGCCCCAGCATTTT; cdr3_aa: CASSLGGHQPQHF
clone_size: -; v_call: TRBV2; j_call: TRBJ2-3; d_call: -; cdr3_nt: TGTGCCAGCAGTGAAGTTCGACCCGTGGGGCAGTATTTT; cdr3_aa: CASSEVRPVGQYF
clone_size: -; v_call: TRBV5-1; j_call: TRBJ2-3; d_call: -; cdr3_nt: TGCGCCAGCAGCTCGGCCCAAGATACGCAGTATTTT; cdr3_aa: CASSSAQDTQYF
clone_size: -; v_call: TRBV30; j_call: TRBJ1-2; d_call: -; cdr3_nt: TGTGCCTGGAGTGTAAAAATGACAGCCTATGGCTACACCTTC; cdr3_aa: CAWSVKMTAYGYTF
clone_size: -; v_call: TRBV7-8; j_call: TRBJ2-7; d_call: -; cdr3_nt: TGTGCCAGCAGCTTATCCCACAACTACGAGCAGTACTTC; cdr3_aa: CASSLSHNYEQYF
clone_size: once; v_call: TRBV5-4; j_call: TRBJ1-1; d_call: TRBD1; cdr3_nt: TGTGCCAGCAGCTTGAAAACCGGGACAGCCGGCACTGAAGCTTTCTTT; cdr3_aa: CASSLKTGTAGTEAFF
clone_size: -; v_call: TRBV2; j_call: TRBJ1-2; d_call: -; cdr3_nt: TGTGCCAGCTGGAGATTTAACTATGGCTACACCTTC; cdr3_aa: CASWRFNYGYTF
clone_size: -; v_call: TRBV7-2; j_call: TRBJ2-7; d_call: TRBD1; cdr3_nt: TGTGCCAGCAGCACTAGGGACAGGAGCTCCTACGAGCAGTACTTC; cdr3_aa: CASSTRDRSSYEQYF
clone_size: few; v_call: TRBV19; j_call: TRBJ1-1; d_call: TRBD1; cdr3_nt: TGTGCCAGTAGTAGGGACAGGGTCGGAACTGAAGCTTTCTTT; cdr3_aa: CASSRDRVGTEAFF
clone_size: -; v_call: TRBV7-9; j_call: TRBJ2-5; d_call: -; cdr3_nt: TGTGCCAGCAGCCCGAGGGAGACCCAGTACTTC; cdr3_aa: CASSPRETQYF
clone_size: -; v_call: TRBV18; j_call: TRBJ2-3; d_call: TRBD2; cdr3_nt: TGTGCCAGCTCACCAGGACTAGCGGGGCTTCACGTCACAGATACGCAGTATTTT; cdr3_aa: CASSPGLAGLHVTDTQYF
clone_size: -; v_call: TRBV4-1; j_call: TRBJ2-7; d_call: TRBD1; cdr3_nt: TGCGCCAGCAGCCAAGCAGGACAGGGACGGAACGAGCAGTACTTC; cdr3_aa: CASSQAGQGRNEQYF
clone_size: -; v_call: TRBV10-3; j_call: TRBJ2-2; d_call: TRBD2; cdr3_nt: TGTGCCGTATCTTCGGCGGGGGGGCAGGACGGGGAGCTGTTTTTT; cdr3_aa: CAVSSAGGQDGELFF
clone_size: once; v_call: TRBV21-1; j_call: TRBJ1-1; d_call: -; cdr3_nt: TGTGCCAGCAGCAAAGCGCGGGGACTGATGAACACTGAAGCTTTCTTT; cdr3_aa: CASSKARGLMNTEAFF
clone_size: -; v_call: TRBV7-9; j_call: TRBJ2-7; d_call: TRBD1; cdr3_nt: TGTGCCAGCAGCTTACAGGGGGCTAGAGCCTACGAGCAGTACTTC; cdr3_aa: CASSLQGARAYEQYF
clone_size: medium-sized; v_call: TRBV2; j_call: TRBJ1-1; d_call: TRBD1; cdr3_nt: TGTGCCAGCAGTGAAGCGCCGGGGGACAGGGAGAACACTGAAGCTTTCTTT; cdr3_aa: CASSEAPGDRENTEAFF